This T cell receptor (beta chain) came from a study of CD8 T cells in ankylosing spondylitis. TCRdb itself ran the 5' RACE reads through MiXCR, one entry per CDR3 protein. In the table there are more than 250,000 distinct CDR3 sequences, around 10% of which are singletons. This TCR was recovered from a female donor with ankylosing spondylitis or in good health (not recorded which). The material sequenced was blood, either unsorted or a sorted T cell fraction (not recorded which).

DNA of the CDR3: TGCGCCAGCAGCCCCGGACAGTCTCAATATGGCTACACCTTC. It translates to CASSPGQSQYGYTF. The J gene is TRBJ1-2, the V gene TRBV5-1; perhaps TRBD1 as D (6 bases). The V end was cut by 4 bases, the J end by 5 bases, with 15 bases between. Germline CDR1 and CDR2: SGHRS and YFSETQ. This CDR3 has 14 residues.